Below, 11 T cell receptor beta chains from the same sample are listed, as sequenced in a study of T cells in narcolepsy. The table came from immunoSEQ multiplex PCR; TCRdb's copy has only in-frame clones and leaves some out. The repertoire holds approximately 25,000 clones, with roughly 80% as singletons. The source material was CD45RA- memory CD4+ T cells from PBMCs. These receptors originate from a human donor with narcolepsy.

This sequence joins TRBV13 and TRBJ2-1; TRBD2 matches at 9 bases. CDR1 is PRHDT, CDR2 FYEKMQ, per germline (reference sequence). J lost 6 bases, V lost 5 bases, and 2 bases had no gene match. This CDR3 is built from 13 residues. Written as DNA, the CDR3 is TGTGCCAGCAGCGGGACTAGCTCCAATGAGCAGTTCTTC. Its translation is CASSGTSSNEQFF.

Points on this clone: The sample contains more than one DNA sequence encoding this CDR3. V usage is TRBV7-9 and J usage is TRBJ2-3; tentative D call: TRBD1 (5 bases). The CDR3 runs to 13 residues. With 4 bases removed from V and 6 bases from J, the gap between germline ends came to 11 bases. The germline gives CDR1 SEHNR, CDR2 FQNEAQ (reference sequence). CDR3: CASSSQGTDTQYF. The CDR3 DNA reads TGTGCCAGCAGCTCCCAGGGTACGGATACGCAGTATTTT.

This clone was recorded once. The V gene is TRBV29-1, the J gene TRBJ1-2, with D maybe TRBD1 (5 bases). Germline CDR1 and CDR2: SQVTM and ANQGSEA. V dropped 4 bases and J dropped 3 bases, with 9 bases sitting between them. CDR3 length equals 12 residues. CDR3 in DNA: TGCAGCGTTGTCGAGGGGCACTATGGCTACACCTTC. As protein: CSVVEGHYGYTF.

V and J are TRBV7-2 and TRBJ1-1; the match to TRBD1 covers 7 bases. V shed 5 bases and J 5 bases; nucleotides not matched to a gene: 8. The germline V gene encodes CDR1 SGHTA and CDR2 FQGNSA. CDR3 size: 14 residues. The CDR3 spells CASSLRQGGTEAFF. The CDR3 region has the DNA TGTGCCAGCAGCCTCCGACAGGGAGGGACTGAAGCTTTCTTT.

This clone has just a few counts. The V call is TRBV19, the J call TRBJ1-2; D possibly corresponds to TRBD1 (5 bases). The CDR3 is 14 amino acids. Germline CDR1 is LNHDA and CDR2 is SQIVND (reference sequence). V lost 5 bases and J lost 7, with 17 bases in between. The CDR3 reads CASSPSGGKVGYTF. The CDR3 region has the DNA TGTGCCAGTAGTCCTTCGGGGGGGAAGGTTGGCTACACCTTC.

The table lists this clone with a count of one. The chain uses TRBV18 and TRBJ1-5; TRBD1 might be the D (5 bases). Germline-derived CDR1 and CDR2 are KGHSH and LQKENI. V dropped 6 bases and J dropped 0 bases, with 12 bases sitting between them. This CDR3 is built from 15 residues. The CDR3 protein is CASSRGYDSNQPQHF. The CDR3 DNA is TGTGCCAGCTCGAGGGGCTACGATAGCAATCAGCCCCAGCATTTT. Complete variable domain (other parts from reference TRBV18 and TRBJ1-5): NAGVMQNPRHLVRRRGQEARLRCSPMKGHSHVYWYRQLPEEGLKFMVYLQKENIIDESGMPKERFSAEFPKEGPSILRIQQVVRGDSAAYFCASSRGYDSNQPQHFGDGTRLSIL.

The genes are TRBV9 and TRBJ2-1, with D possibly matching TRBD2 (6 bases). The germline gives CDR1 SGDLS, CDR2 YYNGEE. V gave up 4 bases and J gave up 7 bases, with 21 bases separating them. CDR3 length equals 16 residues. CDR3 amino acids: CASSPSGLLLGNEQFF. The DNA of the CDR3 is TGTGCCAGCAGCCCGTCGGGACTCCTACTAGGGAATGAGCAGTTCTTC.

The J gene is TRBJ2-7, the V gene TRBV7-6; D remains ambiguous. CDR3 size: 15 residues. V shed 5 bases and J shed 2 bases, with 16 bases lying between them. Germline CDR1 and CDR2: SGHVS and FNYEAQ. The CDR3 DNA reads TGTGCCAGCAGCCAAGACCCTTCCGCCGCCTACGAGCAGTACTTC. Its protein product is CASSQDPSAAYEQYF.

The count of this clone is one. The genes are TRBV29-1 and TRBJ1-1; the D gene is possibly TRBD1 (6 bases). V shed 6 bases and J shed 5 bases, with 13 bases lying between them. The CDR3 is 12 residues long. CDR1 and CDR2 from the germline V gene are SQVTM and ANQGSEA. The CDR3 DNA follows: TGCAGCGTATCGGGGGGCAGTACTGAAGCTTTCTTT. This sequence encodes CSVSGGSTEAFF. The whole variable domain, filled in from reference TRBV29-1 and TRBJ1-1, reads SAVISQKPSRDICQRGTSLTIQCQVDSQVTMMFWYRQQPGQSLTLIATANQGSEATYESGFVIDKFPISRPNLTFSTLTVSNMSPEDSSIYLCSVSGGSTEAFFGQGTRLTVV.

This clone was picked up one time. The genes are TRBV27 and TRBJ1-6; TRBD1 is a possible D gene (6 bases). The CDR3 has 14 residues. Germline-derived CDR1 and CDR2 are MNHEY and SMNVEV (reference sequence). With 6 bases removed from V and 8 bases from J, the gap between germline ends came to 14 bases. CDR3: CASSPQGGYSPLHF. The CDR3 region has the DNA TGTGCCAGCAGCCCACAGGGTGGGTATTCACCCCTCCACTTT.

Only one count was recorded for this clone. This sequence joins TRBV9 and TRBJ2-3; 8 bases align to TRBD2. Germline CDR1 is SGDLS and CDR2 is YYNGEE. CDR3 size: 16 residues. Unmatched junction bases numbered 10, after V lost 3 bases and J lost 4 bases. The CDR3 DNA sequence: TGTGCCAGCAGCGCCTCAGCGGGAGTAGCGGCAGATACGCAGTATTTT. This translates into CASSASAGVAADTQYF.